The clone carrying this T cell receptor (beta chain) was counted between two and nine times. What it binds is unknown. Everyone who gave samples was a healthy Caucasian. This entry comes from a study of identical twins. Study observations and caveats: Instead of following the same donors, the conclusions were based on cross-sectional statistical analysis.

This CDR3 contains 15 residues. V lost 1 base, J lost 6 bases, and 7 bases stayed unmatched. Using its own MiXCR run on the 5' RACE reads, TCRdb lists one record per CDR3 protein. The sample shows approximately 210,000 distinct CDR3 sequences, about 16% of them seen only once. The same data also went into a second study, on T cells expressing NK-cell markers.

The TCR originated in a woman aged 18-29 years in good health. This rearrangement joins TRBV12-3 or TRBV12-4 to TRBJ1-2; 8 bases align to TRBD1. The sequencing input was CD8+ T cells sorted from blood. The CDR3 sequence: CASSLEGQARHGYTF. The CDR3, as DNA: TGTGCCAGCAGTTTAGAGGGACAGGCTCGGCATGGCTACACCTTC.